The rows below give T cell receptor beta chains drawn from one sample of a study of blood T cells in healthy people across ages. From the 5' RACE reads, TCRdb called clonotypes with MiXCR, one entry per CDR3 protein. The sample records 800,000 to 1,000,000 distinct CDR3 sequences, around 46% being singletons. Input material: blood. The receptor set was obtained from a man younger than 40 in good health. Each CDR3 is given with its conserved first and last residue. The D gene is left open where the match is weak. Size values are once, few and many counts, or a class for expanded clones, and some rows have none.

>-|TRBV20-1|TRBJ1-4|-
CSTTPDATNEKLFF
TGCAGTACTACCCCCGATGCAACTAATGAAAAACTGTTTTTT
>-|TRBV12-3/TRBV12-4|TRBJ1-2|-
CASSPRYGYTF
TGTGCCAGCTCTCCCCGCTATGGCTACACCTTC
>-|TRBV27|TRBJ2-5|-
CASSTSKTQYF
TGTGCCAGCAGTACAAGTAAGACCCAGTACTTC
>-|TRBV20-1|TRBJ2-7|-
CSAERDTSSYEQYF
TGCAGTGCCGAACGGGACACAAGTTCCTACGAGCAGTACTTC
>TRBD2|TRBV12-3/TRBV12-4|TRBJ2-3|few
CASSFLVSSGGSTDTQYF
TGTGCCAGCAGTTTCCTGGTGTCTAGCGGGGGAAGCACAGATACGCAGTATTTT
>TRBD2|TRBV5-1|TRBJ2-1|-
CASSPGTGGNYNEQFF
TGCGCCAGCAGCCCAGGGACGGGGGGAAACTACAATGAGCAGTTCTTC
>-|TRBV20-1|TRBJ2-7|-
CSAPGTSNTYEQYF
TGCAGTGCTCCCGGGACAAGCAACACCTACGAGCAGTACTTC
>TRBD1|TRBV5-1|TRBJ2-5|-
CASSSTPTGGYQETQYF
TGCGCCAGCAGCTCTACCCCGACAGGGGGGTACCAAGAGACCCAGTACTTC
>TRBD1|TRBV3-1|TRBJ2-1|-
CASALRRQGINNEQFF
TGTGCCAGCGCCTTGAGGCGACAGGGGATAAACAATGAGCAGTTCTTC
>TRBD2|TRBV28|TRBJ2-2|-
CASSLAGINTGELFF
TGTGCCAGCAGCTTAGCGGGGATAAACACCGGGGAGCTGTTTTTT
>TRBD1|TRBV4-1|TRBJ2-2|-
CASSQDLGDRGNTGELFF
TGCGCCAGCAGCCAAGATTTGGGGGACAGGGGGAACACCGGGGAGCTGTTTTTT
>-|TRBV21-1|TRBJ2-1|-
CASSKSERGGDNEQFF
TGTGCCAGCAGCAAAAGCGAGCGGGGGGGGGACAATGAGCAGTTCTTC
>-|TRBV9|TRBJ2-1|-
CASSVEENEQFF
TGTGCCAGCAGCGTAGAGGAGAATGAGCAGTTCTTC
>-|TRBV6-2/TRBV6-3|TRBJ2-3|-
CASSYQGPTDTRYF
TGTGCCAGCAGTTACCAGGGCCCCACAGACACGCGGTATTTT
>-|TRBV20-1|TRBJ1-1|-
CSARDWQGNTEAFF
TGCAGTGCTAGAGATTGGCAGGGCAACACTGAAGCTTTCTTT
>-|TRBV20-1|TRBJ2-5|once
CSARDQEETQYF
TGCAGTGCTAGAGATCAGGAGGAGACCCAGTACTTC
>TRBD2|TRBV18|TRBJ2-1|-
CASSQMPSGAYNEQFF
TGTGCCAGCTCACAAATGCCGAGCGGGGCCTACAATGAGCAGTTCTTC
>-|TRBV28|TRBJ1-2|-
CASGGGYGYTF
TGTGCCAGCGGGGGGGGCTATGGCTACACCTTC